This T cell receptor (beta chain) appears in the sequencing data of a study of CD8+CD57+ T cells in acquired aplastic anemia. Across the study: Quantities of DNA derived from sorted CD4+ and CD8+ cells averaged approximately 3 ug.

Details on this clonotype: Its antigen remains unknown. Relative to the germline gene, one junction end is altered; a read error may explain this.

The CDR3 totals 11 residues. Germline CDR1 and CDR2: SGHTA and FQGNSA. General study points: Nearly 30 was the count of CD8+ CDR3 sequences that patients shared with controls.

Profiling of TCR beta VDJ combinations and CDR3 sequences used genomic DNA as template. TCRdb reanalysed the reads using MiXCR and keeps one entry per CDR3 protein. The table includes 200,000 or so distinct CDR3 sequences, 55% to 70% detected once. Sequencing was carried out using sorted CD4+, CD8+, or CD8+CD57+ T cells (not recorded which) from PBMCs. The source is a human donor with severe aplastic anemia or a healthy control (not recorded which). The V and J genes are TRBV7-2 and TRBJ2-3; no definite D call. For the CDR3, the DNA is TGTGCCACGTCTATAACAGATACGGAGTATTTT. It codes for CATSITDTEYF.